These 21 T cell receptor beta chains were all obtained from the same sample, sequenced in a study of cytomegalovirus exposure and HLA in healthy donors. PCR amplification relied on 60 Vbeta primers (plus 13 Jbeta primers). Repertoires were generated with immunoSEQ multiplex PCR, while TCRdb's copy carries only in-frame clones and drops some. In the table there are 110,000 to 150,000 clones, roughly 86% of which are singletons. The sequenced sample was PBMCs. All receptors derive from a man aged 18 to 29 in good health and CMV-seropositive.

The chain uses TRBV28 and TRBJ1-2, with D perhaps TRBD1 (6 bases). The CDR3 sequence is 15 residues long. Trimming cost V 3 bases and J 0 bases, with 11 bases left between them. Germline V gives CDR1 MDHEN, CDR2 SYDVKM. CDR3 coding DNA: TGTGCCAGCAGTTTCCGACAGGACGCTAACTATGGCTACACCTTC. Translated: CASSFRQDANYGYTF.

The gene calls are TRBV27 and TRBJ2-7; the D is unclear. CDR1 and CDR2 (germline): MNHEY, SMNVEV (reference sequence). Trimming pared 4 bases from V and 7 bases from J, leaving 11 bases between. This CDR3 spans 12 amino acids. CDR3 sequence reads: CASSSPFREQYF. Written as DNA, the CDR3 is TGTGCCAGCAGTTCCCCCTTCAGGGAGCAGTACTTC.

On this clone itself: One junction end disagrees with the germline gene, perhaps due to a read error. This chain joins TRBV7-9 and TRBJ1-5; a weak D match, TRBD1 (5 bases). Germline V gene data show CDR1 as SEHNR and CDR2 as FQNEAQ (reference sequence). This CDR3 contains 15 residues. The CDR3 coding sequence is TGTGCCAGCAGCACAGGAATTTGGGGTGTTCAGCCCCAACATTTT. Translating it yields CASSTGIWGVQPQHF.

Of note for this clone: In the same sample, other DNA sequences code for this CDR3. CDR3 loop: CASSPRGGITEAFF. For the CDR3, the DNA is TGTGCCAGCAGCCCTAGGGGAGGGATCACTGAAGCTTTCTTT. The chain combines TRBV7-9 with TRBJ1-1, with D possibly matching TRBD1 (5 bases). V was shortened by 5 bases and J by 4 bases, with 14 bases between the two germline ends. Per the germline V gene, CDR1 is SEHNR and CDR2 is FQNEAQ (reference sequence). The CDR3 loop spans 14 amino acids.

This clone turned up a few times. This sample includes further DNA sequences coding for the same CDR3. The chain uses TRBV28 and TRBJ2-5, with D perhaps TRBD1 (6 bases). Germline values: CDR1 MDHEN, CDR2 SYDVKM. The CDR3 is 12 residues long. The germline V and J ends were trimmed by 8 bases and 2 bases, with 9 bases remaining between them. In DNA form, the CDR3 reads TGTGCCAGCGGACAGACACAAGAGACCCAGTACTTC. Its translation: CASGQTQETQYF.

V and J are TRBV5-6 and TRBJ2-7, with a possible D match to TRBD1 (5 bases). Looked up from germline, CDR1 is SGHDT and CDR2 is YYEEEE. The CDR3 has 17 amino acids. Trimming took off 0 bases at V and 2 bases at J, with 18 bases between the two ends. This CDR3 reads CASSLEVLSGKTYEQYF. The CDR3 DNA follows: TGTGCCAGCAGCTTGGAGGTATTATCAGGGAAGACCTACGAGCAGTACTTC.

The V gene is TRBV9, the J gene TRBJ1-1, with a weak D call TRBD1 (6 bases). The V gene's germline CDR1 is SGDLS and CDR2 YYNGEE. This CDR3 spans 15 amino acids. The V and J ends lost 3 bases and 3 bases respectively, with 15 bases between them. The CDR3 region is CASSAVGGLHTEAFF. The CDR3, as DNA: TGTGCCAGCAGCGCCGTGGGGGGGCTTCACACTGAAGCTTTCTTT.

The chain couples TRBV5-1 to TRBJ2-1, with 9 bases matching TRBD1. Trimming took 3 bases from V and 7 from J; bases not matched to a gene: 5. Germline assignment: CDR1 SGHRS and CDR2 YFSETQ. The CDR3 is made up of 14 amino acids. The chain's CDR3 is CASSYGDRENEQFF. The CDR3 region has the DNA TGCGCCAGCAGCTACGGGGACAGGGAAAATGAGCAGTTCTTC.

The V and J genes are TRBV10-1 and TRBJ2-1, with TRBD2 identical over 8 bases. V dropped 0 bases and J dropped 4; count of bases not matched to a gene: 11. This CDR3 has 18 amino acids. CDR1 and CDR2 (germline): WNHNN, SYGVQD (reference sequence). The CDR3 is CASSESLSAGVSYNEQFF. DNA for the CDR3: TGCGCCAGCAGTGAGTCTCTTTCAGCGGGAGTTTCGTACAATGAGCAGTTCTTC.

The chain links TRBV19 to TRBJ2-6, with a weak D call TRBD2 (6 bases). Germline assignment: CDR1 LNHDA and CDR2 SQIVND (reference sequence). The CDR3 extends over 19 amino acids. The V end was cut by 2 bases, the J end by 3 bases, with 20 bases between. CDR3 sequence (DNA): TGTGCCAGTAGTATACGGCCGGGGGAGATGACTCGTGGGGCCAACGTCCTGACTTTC. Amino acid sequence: CASSIRPGEMTRGANVLTF.

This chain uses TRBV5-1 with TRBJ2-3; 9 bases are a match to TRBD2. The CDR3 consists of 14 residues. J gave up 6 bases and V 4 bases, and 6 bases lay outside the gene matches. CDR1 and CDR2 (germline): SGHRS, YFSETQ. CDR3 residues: CASSVGGRADTQYF. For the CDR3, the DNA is TGCGCCAGCAGCGTAGGCGGGAGGGCCGATACGCAGTATTTT.

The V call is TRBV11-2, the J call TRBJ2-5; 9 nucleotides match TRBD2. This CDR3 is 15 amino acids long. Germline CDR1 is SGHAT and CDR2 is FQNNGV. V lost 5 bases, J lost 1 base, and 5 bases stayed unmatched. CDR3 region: CASSLTSGTQETQYF. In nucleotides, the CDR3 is TGTGCCAGCAGCCTGACTAGCGGAACCCAAGAGACCCAGTACTTC.

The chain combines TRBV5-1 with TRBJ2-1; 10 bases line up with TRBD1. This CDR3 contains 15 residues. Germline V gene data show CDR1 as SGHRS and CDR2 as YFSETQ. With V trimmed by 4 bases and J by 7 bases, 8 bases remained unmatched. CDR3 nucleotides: TGCGCCAGCAGCAGCCGGGACAGGGGATGGAATGAGCAGTTCTTC. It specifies CASSSRDRGWNEQFF. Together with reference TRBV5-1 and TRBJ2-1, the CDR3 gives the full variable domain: KAGVTQTPRYLIKTRGQQVTLSCSPISGHRSVSWYQQTPGQGLQFLFEYFSETQRNKGNFPGRFSGRQFSNSRSEMNVSTLELGDSALYLCASSSRDRGWNEQFFGPGTRLTVL.

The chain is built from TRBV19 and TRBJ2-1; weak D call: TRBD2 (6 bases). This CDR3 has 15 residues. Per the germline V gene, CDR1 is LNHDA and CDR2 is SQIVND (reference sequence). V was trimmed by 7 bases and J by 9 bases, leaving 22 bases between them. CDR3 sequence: CASTSGTLYSAEQFF. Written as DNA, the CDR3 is TGTGCCAGTACCTCCGGGACTCTCTACTCCGCTGAGCAGTTCTTC.

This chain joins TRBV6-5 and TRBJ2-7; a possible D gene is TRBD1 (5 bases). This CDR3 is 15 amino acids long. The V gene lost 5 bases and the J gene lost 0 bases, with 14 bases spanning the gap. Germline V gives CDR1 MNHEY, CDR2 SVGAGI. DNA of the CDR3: TGTGCCAGCAGTCGTACTTCAGGGCTCTCCTACGAGCAGTACTTC. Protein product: CASSRTSGLSYEQYF.

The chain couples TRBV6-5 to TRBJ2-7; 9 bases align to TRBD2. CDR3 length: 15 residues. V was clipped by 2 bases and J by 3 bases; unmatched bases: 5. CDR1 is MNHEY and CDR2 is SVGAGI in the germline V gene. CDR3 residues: CASSYGASGNYEQYF. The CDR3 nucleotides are TGTGCCAGCAGTTACGGGGCTAGCGGGAACTACGAGCAGTACTTC.

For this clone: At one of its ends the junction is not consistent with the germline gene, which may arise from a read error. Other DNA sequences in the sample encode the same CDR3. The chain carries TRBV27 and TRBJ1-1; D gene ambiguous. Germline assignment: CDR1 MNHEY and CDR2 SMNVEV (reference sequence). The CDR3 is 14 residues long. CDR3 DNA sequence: TGTGCTAGCAGTTTATATAGTTTGAACACTGAAGCTTTCTTT. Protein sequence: CASSLYSLNTEAFF.

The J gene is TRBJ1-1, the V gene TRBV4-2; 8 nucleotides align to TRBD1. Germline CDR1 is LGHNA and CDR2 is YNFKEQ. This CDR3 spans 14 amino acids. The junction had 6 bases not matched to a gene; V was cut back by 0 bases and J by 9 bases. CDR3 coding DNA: TGTGCCAGCAGCCAAGATGTCACAGGGGGAAAAGCTTTCTTT. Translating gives CASSQDVTGGKAFF.

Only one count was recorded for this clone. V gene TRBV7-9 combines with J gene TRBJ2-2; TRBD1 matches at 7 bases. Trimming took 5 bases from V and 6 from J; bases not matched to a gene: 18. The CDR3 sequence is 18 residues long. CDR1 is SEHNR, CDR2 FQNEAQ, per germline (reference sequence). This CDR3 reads CASSPQLRTGWPAGELFF. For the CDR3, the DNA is TGTGCCAGCAGCCCTCAGCTTCGGACAGGATGGCCCGCCGGGGAGCTGTTTTTT.

The CDR3 nucleotides are TGCGCCAGCAACTGGCGGGAAACGGGCGGGGAGCTGTTTTTT. This sequence encodes CASNWRETGGELFF. The J gene is TRBJ2-2, the V gene TRBV5-1; tentatively, D is TRBD2 (6 bases). This CDR3 spans 14 amino acids. V was shortened by 6 bases and J by 7 bases, with 16 bases between the two germline ends. The germline gives CDR1 SGHRS, CDR2 YFSETQ.

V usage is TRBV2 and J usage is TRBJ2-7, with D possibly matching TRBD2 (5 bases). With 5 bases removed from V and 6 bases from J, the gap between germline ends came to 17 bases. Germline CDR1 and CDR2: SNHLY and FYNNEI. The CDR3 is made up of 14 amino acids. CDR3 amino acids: CASSLGLPQSEQYF. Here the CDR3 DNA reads TGTGCCAGCAGTCTTGGACTCCCCCAGTCCGAGCAGTACTTC.